The 8 T cell receptor beta chains below all came from one sample that was sequenced in a study of blood T cell repertoires in COVID-19. Sequencing was performed with immunoSEQ multiplex PCR; in TCRdb, only in-frame clones are kept and a portion is missing. The data hold some 300,000 clones, with roughly 86% observed a single time. The specimen was PBMCs or T cells enriched from blood (not recorded which). Source of these receptors: a woman aged 25 to 45 who had recovered from COVID-19.

The chain couples TRBV7-9 to TRBJ1-6, with TRBD1 as a possible D gene (5 bases). The CDR3 runs 18 residues. Deletions cut 3 bases from V and 1 base from J, with 16 bases between. The germline V gene has CDR1 SEHNR and CDR2 FQNEAQ (reference sequence). The CDR3 protein is CASSFEPAGTSYNSPLHF. The CDR3 region has the DNA TGTGCCAGCAGCTTTGAACCGGCAGGGACTTCCTATAATTCACCCCTCCACTTT. Full variable domain (remainder filled in from reference TRBV7-9 and TRBJ1-6): DTGVSQNPRHKITKRGQNVTFRCDPISEHNRLYWYRQTLGQGPEFLTYFQNEAQLEKSRLLSDRFSAERPKGSFSTLEIQRTEQGDSAMYLCASSFEPAGTSYNSPLHFGNGTRLTVT.

The chain employs TRBV19 and TRBJ2-7; 12 positions match TRBD2. V lost 5 bases to trimming and J lost 6 bases; unmatched junction nucleotides: 8. The CDR3 totals 15 residues. Germline lookup yields CDR1 LNHDA and CDR2 SQIVND (reference sequence). This CDR3 reads CASSSTSGSIGEQYF. CDR3 bases: TGTGCCAGTAGTTCGACTAGCGGGAGTATCGGCGAGCAGTACTTC.

The V gene is TRBV19, the J gene TRBJ1-1; 7 nucleotides line up with TRBD1. Germline V CDR1 and CDR2: LNHDA, SQIVND (reference sequence). This CDR3 has 15 amino acids. The ends lost 3 bases at V and 0 bases at J; junction bases unmatched: 4. The CDR3 protein is CASSIHRGMNTEAFF. CDR3 sequence (DNA): TGTGCCAGTAGTATTCACAGGGGAATGAACACTGAAGCTTTCTTT.

This clone was picked up a small number of times. The chain couples TRBV28 to TRBJ2-1, with TRBD2 matching over 8 bases. Germline lookup yields CDR1 MDHEN and CDR2 SYDVKM. This CDR3 spans 16 amino acids. V trimming: 3 bases; J trimming: 4 bases; junction bases outside the gene matches: 8. CDR3 region: CASSFRGGVVYNEQFF. DNA for the CDR3: TGTGCCAGCAGTTTTCGGGGGGGAGTGGTTTACAATGAGCAGTTCTTC.

The chain links TRBV7-9 to TRBJ1-2; no clear D. The CDR3 totals 13 residues. Per the germline V gene, CDR1 is SEHNR and CDR2 is FQNEAQ (reference sequence). V shed 5 bases and J shed 5 bases, with 12 bases lying between them. In DNA form, the CDR3 reads TGTGCCAGCAGCCGAAGGTCGGGGTATGGCTACACCTTC. Translation gives CASSRRSGYGYTF. Complete variable domain (other parts from reference TRBV7-9 and TRBJ1-2): DTGVSQNPRHKITKRGQNVTFRCDPISEHNRLYWYRQTLGQGPEFLTYFQNEAQLEKSRLLSDRFSAERPKGSFSTLEIQRTEQGDSAMYLCASSRRSGYGYTFGSGTRLTVV.

The chain has TRBV7-2 and TRBJ2-7, with D uncertain. Trimming removed 2 bases at V and 0 bases at J, with 8 bases between. The germline V gene has CDR1 SGHTA and CDR2 FQGNSA. The CDR3 consists of 14 residues. The CDR3, as DNA: TGTGCCAGCAGCTTATATTCGAGCTCCTACGAGCAGTACTTC. It is translated as CASSLYSSSYEQYF.

This chain joins TRBV27 and TRBJ2-5; TRBD2 might be the D (6 bases). CDR1 and CDR2 (germline): MNHEY, SMNVEV (reference sequence). The V end was cut by 6 bases, the J end by 4 bases, with 15 bases between. The CDR3 has 14 residues. The CDR3 DNA follows: TGTGCCAGCAGGGATAAACTAGCTCGAGAGACCCAGTACTTC. It is translated as CASRDKLARETQYF.

This clone has only a few counts. The chain has TRBV18 and TRBJ1-1, with D unclear. The ends were cut back, 3 bases at V and 5 bases at J, with 13 bases in the middle. Germline loops: CDR1 KGHSH, CDR2 LQKENI. The CDR3 has 14 amino acids. Here the CDR3 DNA reads TGTGCCAGCTCACCCCAGGTGGAGGAGACTGAAGCTTTCTTT. Its translation: CASSPQVEETEAFF.